This T cell receptor (beta chain) was profiled in a study of radiotherapy plus CTLA-4 blockade in lung cancer. Study overall: Overall, roughly 17% of patients showed an objective response, while 25% to 35% attained disease control. Study results and caveats: After radiotherapy and ipilimumab, tumor-derived clones expanded in peripheral blood.

This CDR3 has 16 amino acids. Germline CDR1 is SGDLS and CDR2 is YYNGEE. V lost 1 base, J lost 1 base, and 7 bases stayed unmatched. About this clone: Its cognate antigen is unknown.

The table came from immunoSEQ multiplex PCR; TCRdb's copy has only in-frame clones and leaves some out. The repertoire consists of 80,000 to 100,000 clones, with approximately 72% occurring once and the leading ten covering around 2.8%. The sequence was obtained from a human donor with non-small cell lung cancer who had a partial response to radiotherapy plus ipilimumab. Some clones in this sample may be carry-over from other donors' samples. The material was peripheral blood, obtained from a patient treated with radiotherapy plus ipilimumab. The chain is built from TRBV9 and TRBJ1-2; TRBD1 matches 7 bases. The CDR3 coding sequence is TGTGCCAGCAGCGTAAGGGGGACAGATGGTAACTATGGCTACACCTTC. Translating it yields CASSVRGTDGNYGYTF.